The 27 T cell receptor beta chains below were found in one sample sequenced in a study of regulatory T cells in long-lasting Graves disease. Time point given: newly diagnosed GD, antithyroid drugs for less than 3 months. PBMCs were the source of the RNA used for TCR sequencing. Arm-PCR with iRepertoire HTBI primers amplified the CDR3 regions for these TCR beta libraries. Each CDR3 protein is one row after TCRdb ran MiXCR on the multiplex PCR reads. Among approximately 400,000 distinct CDR3 sequences listed, 15% were seen once. This same sample was also taken into another study, of T cells in Graves' hyperthyroidism and ophthalmopathy.

The sample here was peripheral blood mononuclear cells (PBMCs), taken at new diagnosis, from a patient treated with antithyroid drugs. The receptors stem from a middle-aged woman with Graves disease.

This clonotype was seen many times. This sequence joins TRBV7-8 and TRBJ2-7; the D gene is possibly TRBD2 (7 bases). V was shortened by 5 bases and J by 3 bases, with 14 bases between the two germline ends. In germline, CDR1 is SGHVS, CDR2 FQNEAQ. The CDR3 has 14 amino acids. CDR3 loop: CASSPWEGVYEQYF. The DNA for the CDR3 is TGTGCCAGCAGCCCTTGGGAGGGGGTCTACGAGCAGTACTTC.

The J gene is TRBJ2-1, the V gene TRBV27, with 13 bases fitting TRBD2. TRBJ2-3 explains the end of the DNA better; the J call may be wrong. The CDR3 sequence is 16 residues long. Germline V gives CDR1 MNHEY, CDR2 SMNVEV (reference sequence). The CDR3 loop is CASSSGLAGAGDTQYF. DNA of the CDR3: TGTGCCAGCAGTTCCGGACTAGCGGGAGCGGGGGATACGCAGTATTTT.

This clonotype has ten or more counts. V gene TRBV2 combines with J gene TRBJ1-5, with D possibly matching TRBD1 (6 bases). The germline V gene encodes CDR1 SNHLY and CDR2 FYNNEI. Trimming removed 4 bases at V and 0 bases at J, with 10 bases between. The CDR3 is 15 residues long. The CDR3 DNA reads as TGTGCCAGCAGTGCGGACAGCCCTAGCAATCAGCCCCAGCATTTT. Translation gives CASSADSPSNQPQHF.

V is TRBV20-1 and J is TRBJ2-1, with 9 bases identical to TRBD2. Trimming removed 2 bases from V and 9 bases from J; junction bases left unmatched: 5. The CDR3 sequence is 13 residues long. Per germline, CDR1 DFQATT and CDR2 SNEGSKA (reference sequence). DNA for the CDR3: TGCAGTGCTAGAAGACTAGCGGATGGTGAGCAGTTCTTC. Its protein product is CSARRLADGEQFF.

This clonotype was found many times. V and J are TRBV30 and TRBJ1-6, with D perhaps TRBD1 (6 bases). The CDR3 sequence is 14 residues long. With 2 bases removed from V and 4 bases from J, the gap between germline ends came to 9 bases. Per germline, CDR1 GTSNPN and CDR2 SVGIG (reference sequence). The CDR3 sequence: CAWSKGGYNSPLHF. DNA for the CDR3: TGTGCCTGGAGTAAGGGGGGATATAATTCACCCCTCCACTTT.

CDR3 sequence (DNA): TGTGCCAGCAGCAGGGTCACCTACGAGCAGTACTTC. It translates to CASSRVTYEQYF. The V call is TRBV6-2 or TRBV6-3, the J call TRBJ2-7; D might be TRBD1 (5 bases). Germline CDR1 is MNHEY and CDR2 is SVGEGT. V lost 6 bases and J lost 2, with 8 bases in between. The CDR3 sequence is 12 residues long.

This clonotype was counted between two and nine times. The chain uses TRBV5-1 and TRBJ1-1; D gene uncertain. Germline values: CDR1 SGHRS, CDR2 YFSETQ. Trimming took off 0 bases at V and 4 bases at J, with 10 bases between the two ends. The CDR3 is 14 residues long. The DNA of the CDR3 is TGCGCCAGCAGCTTGGCGGAAGCGGGCACTGAAGCTTTCTTT. Translation gives CASSLAEAGTEAFF.

DNA of the CDR3: TGTGCCAGCAGCATGCAGGGGGCGCGGCACGAGCAGTACTTC. Translated, it gives CASSMQGARHEQYF. The chain uses TRBV13 and TRBJ2-7, with 8 bases identical to TRBD1. V dropped 5 bases and J dropped 5; count of bases not matched to a gene: 8. The CDR3 has 14 residues. The germline V gene has CDR1 PRHDT and CDR2 FYEKMQ (reference sequence).

This clonotype was counted only a few times. J is TRBJ2-3 and V is TRBV19; 11 bases line up with TRBD2. Germline V gene lookup returns CDR1 LNHDA and CDR2 SQIVND (reference sequence). J gave up 4 bases and V 6 bases, and 3 bases lay outside the gene matches. The length of the CDR3 is 14 residues. CDR3 loop: CASRWTSGSDTQYF. The CDR3 DNA reads as TGTGCCAGTAGATGGACTAGCGGGTCAGATACGCAGTATTTT.

This clonotype was counted at least ten times. V and J are TRBV10-3 and TRBJ2-7; 9 bases are shared with TRBD2. Trimming at V came to 7 bases and at J to 1 base, leaving 11 bases not matched to a gene. The germline V gene encodes CDR1 ENHRY and CDR2 SYGVKD. The CDR3 contains 16 residues. This CDR3 reads CAIKMGAGGQSYEQYF. CDR3 bases: TGTGCCATCAAAATGGGTGCGGGGGGGCAGTCCTACGAGCAGTACTTC.

Ten or more counts support this clonotype. V and J are TRBV11-2 and TRBJ2-3; weak D call: TRBD1 (6 bases). Germline CDR1 is SGHAT and CDR2 is FQNNGV. Trimming took 4 bases from V and 2 from J, leaving 16 bases between them. The CDR3 sequence is 16 residues long. The CDR3 DNA sequence: TGTGCCAGCAGCTGGTATACAGGGCCCGTCACAGATACGCAGTATTTT. Translating it yields CASSWYTGPVTDTQYF.

The chain has TRBV20-1 and TRBJ1-5, with D unresolved. The CDR3 spans 14 residues. Per germline, CDR1 DFQATT and CDR2 SNEGSKA (reference sequence). V was trimmed by 5 bases and J by 7 bases, leaving 18 bases between them. The CDR3 region has the DNA TGCAGTGCTGCCTCGGGAAGCGCCCGACAGCCCCAGCATTTT. Translating gives CSAASGSARQPQHF.

This clonotype has ten or more counts. V and J are TRBV2 and TRBJ2-1; D may match TRBD1 or TRBD2 (5 bases each). In germline, CDR1 is SNHLY, CDR2 FYNNEI. With 4 bases removed from V and 8 bases from J, the gap between germline ends came to 6 bases. The CDR3 is made up of 11 amino acids. The CDR3, as DNA: TGTGCCAGCAGTGGGGACGATGAGCAGTTCTTC. Amino acid sequence: CASSGDDEQFF. The complete variable domain, with remaining parts taken from reference TRBV2 and TRBJ2-1, reads EPEVTQTPSHQVTQMGQEVILRCVPISNHLYFYWYRQILGQKVEFLVSFYNNEISEKSEIFDDQFSVERPDGSNFTLKIRSTKLEDSAMYFCASSGDDEQFFGPGTRLTVL.

This clonotype was found many times. This chain links TRBV28 with TRBJ2-1; TRBD2 might be the D (6 bases). The V gene lost 1 base and the J gene lost 8 bases, with 18 bases spanning the gap. The germline gives CDR1 MDHEN, CDR2 SYDVKM. This CDR3 spans 16 amino acids. Written as DNA, the CDR3 is TGTGCCAGCAGTTTATCGATACCGGGAGCCCGCGATGAGCAGTTCTTC. Residues: CASSLSIPGARDEQFF.

To note about this clonotype: This likely stems from a read error, as it lies one base from a far larger clone. The chain joins TRBV10-3 to TRBJ2-1; D is uncertain. This CDR3 has 15 residues. Germline assignment: CDR1 ENHRY and CDR2 SYGVKD. The V gene lost 5 bases and the J gene lost 0 bases, with 11 bases spanning the gap. Here the CDR3 reads CAISYESGSYNEQFF. The DNA for the CDR3 is TGTGCCATCAGTTACGAGAGTGGCTCCTACAATGAGCAGTTCTTC.

This clonotype was found a few times. The rearrangement links TRBV20-1 to TRBJ2-3, with D maybe TRBD2 (5 bases). Germline CDR1 and CDR2: DFQATT and SNEGSKA (reference sequence). This CDR3 region has 12 residues. V shed 3 bases and J shed 2 bases, with 6 bases lying between them. The CDR3, as DNA: TGCAGTGCTAGGCTAGCCACAGATACGCAGTATTTT. Translating gives CSARLATDTQYF.

The CDR3 sequence is CAIGGDTQYF. The CDR3, as DNA: TGTGCCATCGGGGGAGATACGCAGTATTTT. J is TRBJ2-3 and V is TRBV10-3, with D perhaps assigned TRBD1 or TRBD2 (5 bases each). The CDR3 totals 10 residues. V lost 8 bases and J lost 5, with 5 bases in between. Germline V gene data show CDR1 as ENHRY and CDR2 as SYGVKD.

The chain couples TRBV4-1 to TRBJ2-3; 9 nucleotides line up with TRBD2. CDR3 length: 15 residues. V lost 4 bases and J lost 4; bases outside the gene matches: 6. Germline V gives CDR1 MGHRA, CDR2 YSYEKL. The CDR3 sequence is CASSLAGVSADTQYF. In DNA, the CDR3 is TGCGCCAGCAGCCTAGCGGGGGTTTCAGCAGATACGCAGTATTTT.

This clonotype appeared many times. The V gene is TRBV6-2 or TRBV6-3, the J gene TRBJ1-5; TRBD1 might be the D (5 bases). The CDR3 has 14 amino acids. Trimming cost V 2 bases and J 12 bases, with 17 bases left between them. The germline V gene has CDR1 MNHEY and CDR2 SVGEGT. CDR3 amino acids: CASSYIGAGSFQHF. Here the CDR3 DNA reads TGTGCCAGCAGTTACATCGGAGCAGGGTCATTCCAGCATTTT.

The table lists this clonotype with many counts. The chain has TRBV2 and TRBJ2-1, with D unclear. The CDR3 is 15 amino acids. Germline assignment: CDR1 SNHLY and CDR2 FYNNEI. Trimming stripped 2 bases from V and 3 bases from J, with 11 bases between. The CDR3 nucleotides read TGTGCCAGCAGTGAAAACCGCCAGCACTACAATGAGCAGTTCTTC. This sequence encodes CASSENRQHYNEQFF. Full variable domain (remainder filled in from reference TRBV2 and TRBJ2-1): EPEVTQTPSHQVTQMGQEVILRCVPISNHLYFYWYRQILGQKVEFLVSFYNNEISEKSEIFDDQFSVERPDGSNFTLKIRSTKLEDSAMYFCASSENRQHYNEQFFGPGTRLTVL.

In its sample, this clonotype was seen a few times. A single base is all that separates this from a far larger clone, so a read error is likely. The CDR3 DNA follows: TGTGCCAGCAGGACAGGGGCAGATACGCAGTATTTT. Amino acid sequence: CASRTGADTQYF. The chain links TRBV6-1 to TRBJ2-3; 8 bases agree with TRBD1. The V gene end was trimmed by 6 bases and the J gene end by 4 bases; junction bases not matched to a gene: 0. Germline V lookup: CDR1 MNHNS, CDR2 SASEGT. The CDR3 length is 12 residues.

There are many counts of this clonotype. V and J are TRBV7-8 and TRBJ2-4, with 7 bases that match TRBD1. The CDR3 runs 15 residues. Germline V gene data show CDR1 as SGHVS and CDR2 as FQNEAQ. After removal of 1 base from V and 7 bases from J, the junction contained 7 bases not matched to a gene. The CDR3 loop reads CASSLVVGGGNIQYF. The CDR3 DNA follows: TGTGCCAGCAGCTTAGTAGTAGGGGGCGGGAACATTCAGTACTTC.

This clonotype was seen at least ten times. This chain connects TRBV18 to TRBJ2-7, with 14 bases that match TRBD2. The germline CDR1 and CDR2 sequences are KGHSH and LQKENI. The V segment lost 4 bases and the J segment 2 bases; nucleotides outside the gene matches: 4. The CDR3 length is 16 residues. The CDR3 DNA reads as TGTGCCAGCTCACTGTCGACTAGCGGGAGGGCCTACGAGCAGTACTTC. It specifies CASSLSTSGRAYEQYF.

This clonotype was observed a handful of times. This chain connects TRBV6-1 to TRBJ1-1; D remains unclear. V lost 8 bases to trimming and J lost 6 bases, with 7 bases between them. This CDR3 is 10 amino acids long. Germline V gives CDR1 MNHNS, CDR2 SASEGT. CDR3 in DNA: TGTGCCAGCGGGGAGGCTGAAGCTTTCTTT. Amino acid sequence: CASGEAEAFF.

Ten or more counts support this clonotype. The chain joins TRBV20-1 to TRBJ2-5, with 11 nucleotides matching TRBD2. CDR3 length equals 14 residues. V shed 4 bases, J shed 2 bases, and the junction held 3 bases outside the gene matches. Germline loops: CDR1 DFQATT, CDR2 SNEGSKA (reference sequence). CDR3: CSATRLAGQETQYF. The CDR3 DNA sequence: TGCAGTGCTACCAGACTAGCGGGGCAAGAGACCCAGTACTTC.

J is TRBJ2-7 and V is TRBV28; perhaps TRBD2 as D (6 bases). Germline values: CDR1 MDHEN, CDR2 SYDVKM. V lost 4 bases and J 0 bases, leaving 10 bases between the germline ends. The CDR3 loop spans 14 amino acids. DNA for the CDR3: TGTGCCAGCAGTTCGGGACTCGTCTCCTACGAGCAGTACTTC. Amino acid sequence: CASSSGLVSYEQYF.

This clonotype was seen repeatedly, ten times or more. The chain recombines TRBV10-3 with TRBJ2-3; D remains ambiguous. Trimming left V 4 bases short and J 2 bases short, with 7 bases between. The CDR3 is 13 amino acids. CDR1 is ENHRY and CDR2 is SYGVKD in the germline V gene. CDR3 DNA: TGTGCCATCAGTGCCCCAGACACAGATACGCAGTATTTT. Its translation: CAISAPDTDTQYF.